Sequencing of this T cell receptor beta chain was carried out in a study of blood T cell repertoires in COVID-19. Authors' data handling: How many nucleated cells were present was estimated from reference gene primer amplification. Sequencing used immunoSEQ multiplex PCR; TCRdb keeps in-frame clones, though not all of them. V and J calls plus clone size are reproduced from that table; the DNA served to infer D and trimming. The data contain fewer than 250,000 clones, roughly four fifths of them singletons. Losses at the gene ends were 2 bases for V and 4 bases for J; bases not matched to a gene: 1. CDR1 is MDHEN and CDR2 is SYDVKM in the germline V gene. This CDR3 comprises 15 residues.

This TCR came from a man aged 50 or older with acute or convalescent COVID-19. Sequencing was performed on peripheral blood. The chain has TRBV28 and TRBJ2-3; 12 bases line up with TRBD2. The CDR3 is CASSLLAGGPDTQYF. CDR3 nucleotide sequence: TGTGCCAGCAGTTTACTAGCGGGAGGGCCAGATACGCAGTATTTT.